These 19 T cell receptor beta chains were all obtained from the same sample, sequenced in a study of cytomegalovirus exposure and HLA in healthy donors. The table came from immunoSEQ multiplex PCR; TCRdb's copy has only in-frame clones and leaves some out. Seen here are more than 95,000 clones, around 90% observed once, and the top ten hold less than 2%. Sequencing input: PBMCs. All receptors come from a young woman in good health and CMV-seronegative.

This sequence joins TRBV18 and TRBJ2-1; D remains ambiguous. The CDR3 runs 15 residues. Per the germline V gene, CDR1 is KGHSH and CDR2 is LQKENI. The germline V and J ends were trimmed by 6 bases and 0 bases, with 12 bases remaining between them. In nucleotides, the CDR3 is TGTGCCAGCTCCCCCCGGCGGAGCTCCTACAATGAGCAGTTCTTC. Translation gives CASSPRRSSYNEQFF.

The chain employs TRBV1 and TRBJ2-7; the D call in the table, TRBD2, was not verified against the DNA. TRBV1 is labeled a pseudogene. The CDR3 has 21 amino acids. This CDR3 reads CTSSQGGGASGRVPLGYEQYF. CDR3 in DNA: TGCACCAGCAGCCAAGGGGGCGGGGCTAGCGGGAGGGTTCCCTTGGGCTACGAGCAGTACTTC.

The chain carries TRBV9 and TRBJ2-3; TRBD1 is a possible D gene (5 bases). The CDR3 extends over 14 amino acids. Trimming took off 2 bases at V and 0 bases at J, with 7 bases between the two ends. Per germline, CDR1 SGDLS and CDR2 YYNGEE. CDR3: CASSVGLSTDTQYF. DNA for the CDR3: TGTGCCAGCAGCGTGGGGCTTAGCACAGATACGCAGTATTTT. Full variable domain (rest looked up from reference TRBV9 and TRBJ2-3): DSGVTQTPKHLITATGQRVTLRCSPRSGDLSVYWYQQSLDQGLQFLIQYYNGEERAKGNILERFSAQQFPDLHSELNLSSLELGDSALYFCASSVGLSTDTQYFGPGTRLTVL.

The chain joins TRBV28 to TRBJ2-7; TRBD1 agrees at 7 bases. CDR1 MDHEN and CDR2 SYDVKM come from the germline V gene. This CDR3 has 13 amino acids. The J segment lost 3 bases and the V segment lost 8 bases, leaving 7 bases of the junction unmatched. CDR3 DNA: TGTGCCAGCTCCTTAAACAGGGGCTACGAGCAGTACTTC. Residues: CASSLNRGYEQYF.

This clone was detected only once. The J gene is TRBJ2-7, the V gene TRBV30; D is possibly TRBD2 (6 bases). CDR3 length equals 13 residues. Trimming shortened V by 0 bases and J by 3 bases, and 9 bases separated the two germline ends. Germline lookup yields CDR1 GTSNPN and CDR2 SVGIG (reference sequence). CDR3 DNA: TGTGCCTGGAGTGTAATGGGGGGCTACGAGCAGTACTTC. Protein: CAWSVMGGYEQYF. Full variable domain (rest looked up from reference TRBV30 and TRBJ2-7): SQTIHQWPATLVQPVGSPLSLECTVEGTSNPNLYWYRQAAGRGLQLLFYSVGIGQISSEVPQNLSASRPQDRQFILSSKKLLLSDSGFYLCAWSVMGGYEQYFGPGTRLTVT.

By share of the sample, this clone is medium-sized. The genes are TRBV7-9 and TRBJ1-4; perhaps TRBD1 as D (6 bases). V was pared by 4 bases and J by 4 bases, with 13 bases between. The CDR3 covers 15 residues. Germline loops: CDR1 SEHNR, CDR2 FQNEAQ (reference sequence). CDR3 sequence reads: CASSSGTTINEKLFF. The CDR3 region has the DNA TGTGCCAGCAGCTCCGGGACAACGATTAATGAAAAACTGTTTTTT.

The chain is built from TRBV2 and TRBJ2-3, with TRBD1 as a possible D gene (5 bases). From germline, CDR1 is SNHLY and CDR2 FYNNEI. V dropped 7 bases and J dropped 3 bases, with 20 bases sitting between them. The CDR3 totals 16 residues. The CDR3 nucleotides are TGTGCCAGCATGGTCAATACAGGTACCTCTACAGATACGCAGTATTTT. This encodes CASMVNTGTSTDTQYF.

The chain joins TRBV5-6 to TRBJ1-1, with TRBD1 as a possible D gene (6 bases). V was cut by 3 bases and J by 0 bases, with 15 bases left in between. CDR1 and CDR2 from the germline V gene are SGHDT and YYEEEE. This CDR3 is 16 amino acids long. Here the CDR3 DNA reads TGTGCCAGCAGCTACAGTACCTACAGGGTGAACACTGAAGCTTTCTTT. Translating it yields CASSYSTYRVNTEAFF.

The genes are TRBV5-1 and TRBJ1-1; D not resolved. The V end was cut by 1 base, the J end by 4 bases, with 17 bases between. Germline lookup yields CDR1 SGHRS and CDR2 YFSETQ. CDR3 length: 16 residues. The CDR3 sequence is CASSLNSLGVSTEAFF. Written as DNA, the CDR3 is TGCGCCAGCAGCTTGAATTCTCTGGGAGTCTCCACTGAAGCTTTCTTT.

The chain employs TRBV7-2 and TRBJ2-1; a possible D gene is TRBD1 (5 bases). V dropped 2 bases and J dropped 4 bases, with 18 bases sitting between them. Looked up from germline, CDR1 is SGHTA and CDR2 is FQGNSA. The CDR3 totals 17 residues. The CDR3 protein is CASSLRGPGEVYNEQFF. CDR3 nucleotide sequence: TGTGCCAGCAGCTTAAGGGGCCCCGGAGAAGTTTACAATGAGCAGTTCTTC.

The chain recombines TRBV15 with TRBJ2-5; a possible D gene is TRBD2 (6 bases). This CDR3 region has 13 residues. CDR1 is LNHNV, CDR2 YYDKDF, per germline (reference sequence). V was pared by 5 bases and J by 5 bases, with 12 bases between. Here the CDR3 DNA reads TGTGCCACCAGCGGGGACTGGGGGGAGACCCAGTACTTC. Its translation: CATSGDWGETQYF.

The chain combines TRBV9 with TRBJ2-3; the match to TRBD2 covers 9 bases. J was trimmed by 2 bases and V by 0 bases; bases with no gene match: 4. Looked up from germline, CDR1 is SGDLS and CDR2 is YYNGEE. The CDR3 loop spans 16 amino acids. The CDR3 sequence is CASSVGASGDTDTQYF. CDR3 nucleotide sequence: TGTGCCAGCAGCGTAGGGGCTAGCGGGGACACAGATACGCAGTATTTT.

The rearrangement uses TRBV4-1 and TRBJ2-1, with a possible D match to TRBD2 (6 bases). The CDR3 loop spans 13 amino acids. Germline CDR1 is MGHRA and CDR2 is YSYEKL. V lost 5 bases and J 5 bases, leaving 10 bases between the germline ends. This chain's CDR3 is CASSGTFNNEQFF. The CDR3 DNA is TGCGCCAGCAGCGGGACTTTCAACAATGAGCAGTTCTTC.

CDR3 region: CASSARGNIQYF. For the CDR3, the DNA is TGTGCCAGCAGCGCTAGAGGAAACATTCAGTACTTC. This chain joins TRBV28 and TRBJ2-4, with D hard to call. Germline assignment: CDR1 MDHEN and CDR2 SYDVKM. V lost 6 bases to trimming and J lost 6 bases, with 9 bases between them. The CDR3 length is 12 residues.

The rearrangement uses TRBV7-9 and TRBJ2-5; D is perhaps TRBD2 (5 bases). The CDR3 has 17 residues. CDR1 SEHNR and CDR2 FQNEAQ come from the germline V gene (reference sequence). Between the trimmed V and J ends, which lost 8 bases and 2 bases, there was a span of 24 bases. DNA of the CDR3: TGTGCCAGCCGACCCCCCCGGACTTCACACCAACAAGAGACCCAGTACTTC. Protein product: CASRPPRTSHQQETQYF.

This chain links TRBV6-1 with TRBJ2-5; 9 bases line up with TRBD1. J lost 5 bases, V lost 5 bases, and 9 bases had no gene match. CDR1 and CDR2 from the germline V gene are MNHNS and SASEGT. The CDR3 spans 15 residues. The DNA for the CDR3 is TGTGCCAGCAGTAGAACAGGGGGCCTTTGGGAGACCCAGTACTTC. Encoded protein: CASSRTGGLWETQYF.

The V call is TRBV10-2, the J call TRBJ1-1, with 7 bases aligning to TRBD1. The CDR3 spans 12 residues. The V gene's germline CDR1 is WSHSY and CDR2 SAAADI. The V segment lost 6 bases and the J segment 10 bases; nucleotides outside the gene matches: 8. The CDR3 sequence is CASSRDRILAFF. Written as DNA, the CDR3 is TGCGCCAGCAGCCGGGACAGAATTTTAGCTTTCTTT.

V and J are TRBV9 and TRBJ1-2; 7 nucleotides agree with TRBD1. The V gene's germline CDR1 is SGDLS and CDR2 YYNGEE. This CDR3 region has 14 residues. J was trimmed by 4 bases and V by 3 bases; bases with no gene match: 6. The CDR3: CASSALTGIYGYTF. CDR3 in DNA: TGTGCCAGCAGCGCGTTGACAGGGATCTATGGCTACACCTTC.

This clone was seen only a few times. The genes are TRBV9 and TRBJ2-1, with unresolved D. Germline loops: CDR1 SGDLS, CDR2 YYNGEE. Trimming removed 3 bases from V and 0 bases from J, with 10 bases in between. There are 15 residues in the CDR3. The CDR3 DNA is TGTGCCAGCAGCGCCAACACATACTCCTACAATGAGCAGTTCTTC. It codes for CASSANTYSYNEQFF.